Listed below are T cell receptor beta chains from one sample, sequenced in a study of cytomegalovirus exposure and HLA in healthy donors. Data came from immunoSEQ multiplex PCR; TCRdb stores just in-frame clones and leaves some out. The sample includes 100,000 to 150,000 clones. The sequenced material came from PBMCs. These receptors originate from a man younger than 45 in good health and CMV-seronegative. Each CDR3 is given with its conserved first and last residue. A D gene is named only where the DNA matches it firmly.

TRBV5-1	TRBJ2-7	-	TGCGCCAGCAGCTTGGCCACGGACGAGCAGTACTTC	CASSLATDEQYF
TRBV6-4	TRBJ1-1	TRBD1	TGTGCCAGCAGGCGGGACAGGGTTGAAACTGAAGCTTTCTTT	CASRRDRVETEAFF
TRBV6-1	TRBJ1-5	-	TGTGCCAGCAGTGAAGCGTTAACGGTGTATAGCAATCAGCCCCAGCATTTT	CASSEALTVYSNQPQHF
TRBV21-1	TRBJ1-1	-	TGTGCCAGCAGCAAAGGAGGCACTGAAGCTTTCTTT	CASSKGGTEAFF
TRBV4-1	TRBJ2-5	-	TGCGCCAGCAGCCAAGAAGGCGCCGGCGGCGAGACCCAGTACTTC	CASSQEGAGGETQYF
TRBV18	TRBJ2-1	-	TGTGCCAGCTCACGCTCATCGAGACAGTCCAATGAGCAGTTCTTC	CASSRSSRQSNEQFF
TRBV2	TRBJ1-5	TRBD1	TGTGCCAGCAGTGAAGACAGGGGGCCAATCGGCCCCCAGCATTTT	CASSEDRGPIGPQHF
TRBV10-3	TRBJ2-7	-	TGTGCCATCGGAGAGTCCGGACAGCATACTACCTACGAGCAGTACTTC	CAIGESGQHTTYEQYF
TRBV29-1	TRBJ2-3	TRBD2	TGCAGCGTTGAAGACGAGCCTAGCGGGAGGACAGATACGCAGTATTTT	CSVEDEPSGRTDTQYF
TRBV6-4	TRBJ2-3	-	TGTGCCAGCAGTGACTCTGGCGGCAGCCCCCCAGATACGCAGTATTTT	CASSDSGGSPPDTQYF
TRBV19	TRBJ2-1	TRBD2	TGTGCCAGTAGTATTGAGGGGACTAGCGGGAGTTACAATGAGCAGTTCTTC	CASSIEGTSGSYNEQFF
TRBV19	TRBJ2-1	TRBD1	TGTGCCAGTAGGTTGGACAGGGGAACCTACAATGAGCAGTTCTTC	CASRLDRGTYNEQFF
TRBV19	TRBJ2-4	-	TGTGCCAGTAGTTGGGGGGAGGATCGTTCCAAAAACATTCAGTACTTC	CASSWGEDRSKNIQYF
TRBV10-3	TRBJ2-7	TRBD1	TGTGCCATCAGTGCCGGGACAGGGGGCGACGAGCAGTACTTC	CAISAGTGGDEQYF
TRBV7-8	TRBJ2-2	TRBD1	TGTGCCAGCAGCTTAGGTCTCGGGACAGATCTTTCCACCGGGGAGCTGTTTTTT	CASSLGLGTDLSTGELFF
TRBV29-1	TRBJ1-2	-	TGCGGTACCTCGAGGAAGGGCTACACCTTC	CGTSRKGYTF
TRBV27	TRBJ1-3	-	TGTGCCAGCAGTTTCCCTGACAGCGCACCAGGAAACACCATATATTTT	CASSFPDSAPGNTIYF
TRBV7-9	TRBJ1-4	TRBD1	TGTGCCAGCAGCTTAGTTGGGACAGGGGGCGCAACAAAAGTTGAAAAACTGTTTTTT	CASSLVGTGGATKVEKLFF
TRBV10-1	TRBJ1-3	-	TGCGCCAGCAGTGATTTCGGAGCTTCTGGAAACACCATATATTTT	CASSDFGASGNTIYF
TRBV7-2	TRBJ2-7	TRBD2	TGTGCCAGCAGCCCGACTAGCGGGAGCTACGAGCAGTACTTC	CASSPTSGSYEQYF
TRBV5-6	TRBJ2-6	TRBD1	TGTGCCAGCAGCTTGGCGGGACAGGGGGCGCACGGGGCCAACGTCCTGACTTTC	CASSLAGQGAHGANVLTF
TRBV30	TRBJ2-7	TRBD2	TGTGCCTGGAGTGGGGGACTAGCGGCATACGAGCAGTACTTC	CAWSGGLAAYEQYF
TRBV4-1	TRBJ2-7	TRBD1	TGCGCCAGCAGCCCCCGGGACAGGGGTTTCCGCGAGCAGTACTTC	CASSPRDRGFREQYF
TRBV5-6	TRBJ2-3	TRBD1	TGTGCCAGCAGTCGCCGGGACAGGGGTCCCCTGGGTGATACGCAGTATTTT	CASSRRDRGPLGDTQYF
TRBV27	TRBJ2-2	-	TGTGCCAGCAGTTTAAGAGTACGTCCCATGGGAGGCTCCGGGGAGCTGTTTTTT	CASSLRVRPMGGSGELFF
TRBV5-4	TRBJ2-3	-	TGTGCCAGCAGCTTTGGTCCGGGAGCAGATACGCAGTATTTT	CASSFGPGADTQYF
TRBV5-1	TRBJ2-3	-	TGCGCCAGCAGCTTGGGACAGAGCACAGATACGCAGTATTTT	CASSLGQSTDTQYF
TRBV28	TRBJ2-3	TRBD2	TGTGCCAGCAGTTTATTCCTAATAGCGGGAGAAGATAGAGATACGCAGTATTTT	CASSLFLIAGEDRDTQYF
TRBV7-9	TRBJ2-5	TRBD1	TGTGCCAGCAGCCCCACTGACAGGGGCCTAGCAGAGACCCAGTACTTC	CASSPTDRGLAETQYF
TRBV7-9	TRBJ2-2	-	TGTGCCAGCAGCTTAGGGGCTTCACACACCGGGGAGCTGTTCTTT	CASSLGASHTGELFF
TRBV12-5	TRBJ2-2	TRBD2	TGTGCTAGTGGTTTGGTAACTAGCGGGAGTGACACCGGGGAGCTGTTTTTT	CASGLVTSGSDTGELFF
TRBV6-1	TRBJ2-7	TRBD1	TGTGCCAGCAGTGAAAGGACAGGTAGTACCTACGAGCAGTACTTC	CASSERTGSTYEQYF
TRBV5-1	TRBJ1-1	-	TGCGCCAGCAGCGGACGGGGGAACACTGAAGCTTTCTTT	CASSGRGNTEAFF
TRBV29-1	TRBJ2-7	TRBD2	TGCAGCGTTGAAGTCCCGAGCCTAGCGGGGCCAGAGCAGTACTTC	CSVEVPSLAGPEQYF
TRBV4-1	TRBJ2-7	-	TGCGCCAGCAGCCTGTCTACTAGCTCCGACTACGAGCAGTACTTC	CASSLSTSSDYEQYF
TRBV10-3	TRBJ2-1	TRBD2	TGTGCCATCAGTGAGCCTCTACTAGCGGGAGCTTACAATGAGCAGTTCTTC	CAISEPLLAGAYNEQFF
TRBV30	TRBJ2-1	TRBD2	TGTGCCTGGAGTGCCGGGACTAGCGGGAGGGATGAGCAGTTCTTC	CAWSAGTSGRDEQFF
TRBV29-1	TRBJ2-1	TRBD2	TGCAGCGTGAAGACTAGCGGTTACAATGAGCAGTTCTTC	CSVKTSGYNEQFF
TRBV6-1	TRBJ2-7	-	TGTGCCAGCAGTGAAGCGGCAGCGCGCTGGTACTTC	CASSEAAARWYF
TRBV7-2	TRBJ2-7	-	TGTGCCAGCAGCCGGTCCCGAGGGGAGCAGTACTTC	CASSRSRGEQYF
TRBV7-9	TRBJ1-6	TRBD1	TGTGCCAGCAGCTCGGGGACAGGGTTGGATTCACCCCTCCACTTT	CASSSGTGLDSPLHF
TRBV5-1	TRBJ2-3	-	TGCGCCAGCAGCTTAGCCGCATTGTTGGATACGCAGTATTTT	CASSLAALLDTQYF
TRBV5-1	TRBJ2-1	TRBD2	TGCGCCAGCAGCGCCAGACTAGCGGGAGGCTACAATGAGCAGTTCTTC	CASSARLAGGYNEQFF
TRBV18	TRBJ2-6	-	TGTGCCAGCTCACCACCGAGCTCTGGGGCCAACGTCCTGACTTTC	CASSPPSSGANVLTF
TRBV5-6	TRBJ1-2	TRBD1	TGTGCCAGCAGCCCCAGAGGGGGCTCTGGCTACACCTTC	CASSPRGGSGYTF
TRBV14	TRBJ2-5	TRBD2	TGTGCCAGCAGCCCGCTAGCGGGAGGCGGGGAGACCCAGTACTTC	CASSPLAGGGETQYF
TRBV2	TRBJ1-2	-	TGTGCCAGCAGTGAGGGCGTGCCCAATTATGGCTACACCTTC	CASSEGVPNYGYTF
TRBV7-7	TRBJ2-1	TRBD2	TGTGCCAGCAGCTTAGATGCGGGGGAGAGTGAGCAGTTCTTC	CASSLDAGESEQFF
TRBV6-6	TRBJ2-5	TRBD2	TGTGCCTCAAAGGGGCTAGCGGGAGCCCGGGAGACCCAGTACTTC	CASKGLAGARETQYF
TRBV4-2	TRBJ2-7	-	TGTGCCAGCAGCCAAGATCCTGGCGTCAGGACCTACGAGCAGTACTTC	CASSQDPGVRTYEQYF
TRBV2	TRBJ2-3	-	TGTGCCAGCAACCGGGAGACAGATACGCAGTATTTT	CASNRETDTQYF
TRBV11-2	TRBJ2-7	TRBD2	TGTGCCAGCAGCTACGTTGGTGGGACTAGCGGTTCCGAGCAGTACTTC	CASSYVGGTSGSEQYF
TRBV19	TRBJ1-5	-	TGTGCCAGTTCCCTCGGCCAGGGGAATCAGCCCCAGCATTTT	CASSLGQGNQPQHF
TRBV30	TRBJ2-1	-	TGTGCCTGGAGTCTTCTAGCCCGAAATGAGCAGTTCTTC	CAWSLLARNEQFF
TRBV5-1	TRBJ2-1	TRBD2	TGCGCCAGCAGCTTAGCGGGAGGGGTCAATGAGCAGTTCTTC	CASSLAGGVNEQFF
TRBV30	TRBJ2-7	TRBD2	TGTGCCTGGAGTGTCGATACTAGCGGGAGTTACGAGCAGTACTTC	CAWSVDTSGSYEQYF
TRBV11-2	TRBJ2-2	-	TGTGCCAGCAGCTCTTTCACCGGGGAGCTGTTTTTT	CASSSFTGELFF
TRBV19	TRBJ2-1	TRBD2	TGTGCCAGTAGTAGGATAGCGGGAGGGGCCTACAATGAGCAGTTCTTC	CASSRIAGGAYNEQFF
TRBV5-4	TRBJ1-4	-	TGTGCCAGCAGTTGGACAAAGGGTTCGACTGAAAAACTGTTTTTT	CASSWTKGSTEKLFF
TRBV6-6	TRBJ2-7	-	TGTGCCAGCAGTTCCGACAGCTCCTACGAGCAGTACTTC	CASSSDSSYEQYF